This is a list of T cell receptor beta chains from one sample in a study of T cell responses to AZD1222 COVID-19 vaccine. TCRdb's table, derived via immunoSEQ multiplex PCR, lists solely in-frame clones and lacks some. This sample has 150,000 to 200,000 clones, with around 90% found just once. The starting material was peripheral blood, obtained on day 0 of AZD1222 vaccination. The receptors were sampled from an adult in good health. Both conserved end residues are part of each CDR3. D genes are given only for firm matches. Expanded clones are given a class, and other clones once, few, many or no size at all.

V gene	clone size	J gene	D gene	CDR3 DNA	CDR3 protein
TRBV19	-	TRBJ2-1	-	TGTGCCACCGGGAACAACTACAATGAGCAGTTCTTC	CATGNNYNEQFF
TRBV7-6	once	TRBJ1-3	-	TGTGCCAGCAGCTCCAACAACCAAAACACCATATATTTT	CASSSNNQNTIYF
TRBV6-6	-	TRBJ2-2	TRBD2	TGTGCAGGAGCGGGGAGGCGCACCGGGGAGCTGTTTTTT	CAGAGRRTGELFF
TRBV9	-	TRBJ2-7	-	TGTGCCAGCAGCGCCCAGGGGAGGGGCCTTGGCGAGCAGTACTTC	CASSAQGRGLGEQYF
TRBV3-1/TRBV3-2	-	TRBJ2-3	-	TGTGCCAGCAGCCAGGTCAGGGAAGATACGCAGTATTTT	CASSQVREDTQYF
TRBV7-2	-	TRBJ1-6	-	TGTGCCAGCAGCTTCAGTGGGATGAATTCACCCCTCCACTTT	CASSFSGMNSPLHF
TRBV27	-	TRBJ2-7	TRBD2	TGTGCCAGCAGTTCCCAGCGGGAGGGTGCCTACGAGCAGTACTTC	CASSSQREGAYEQYF
TRBV7-8	-	TRBJ2-3	TRBD1	TGTGCCAGCAGCTTAGGCCAGGGGGCAGGGCAGTATTTT	CASSLGQGAGQYF
TRBV21-1	-	TRBJ1-5	-	TGTGCCAGCATGCGGACAGGGAGTAGCAATCAGCCCCAGCATTTT	CASMRTGSSNQPQHF
TRBV7-9	-	TRBJ1-1	TRBD1	TGTGCCAGCAGCGGATACAGGGGAAGGTGGACTGAAGCTTTCTTT	CASSGYRGRWTEAFF
TRBV29-1	-	TRBJ2-2	-	TGCAGCTCTGAAGATGATGGGGGTTTGGGCACCGGGGAGCTGTTTTTT	CSSEDDGGLGTGELFF
TRBV29-1	once	TRBJ1-2	TRBD1	TGCAGCGTTGGTCGACAGGGTGGGGCGGGCTACACCTTC	CSVGRQGGAGYTF
TRBV4-2	-	TRBJ2-7	-	TGTGCCAGCAGCCAAGAGACCGGGGGATACTACGAGCAGTACTTC	CASSQETGGYYEQYF
TRBV24-1	once	TRBJ2-1	TRBD1	TGTGCCACCAGTGATGACAGGGGTTATCCAGCATCTGAGCAGTTCTTC	CATSDDRGYPASEQFF
TRBV7-9	once	TRBJ1-2	-	TGTGCCAGCAGCTTCCGGGACGGGATATATGGCTACACCTTC	CASSFRDGIYGYTF
TRBV7-9	-	TRBJ1-4	TRBD1	TGTGCCAGCAGCTTTAACAGGGGGCGCGGTGAAAAACTGTTTTTT	CASSFNRGRGEKLFF
TRBV5-1	-	TRBJ2-3	TRBD2	TGCGCCAGCAGCTATGGACTAGCGGACACAGATACGCAGTATTTT	CASSYGLADTDTQYF
TRBV5-1	-	TRBJ2-2	-	TGCGCCAGCAGCTCAGGACAGTCGAACACCGGGGAGCTGTTTTTT	CASSSGQSNTGELFF
TRBV4-1	-	TRBJ1-1	TRBD1	TGCGCCAGCAGGCAGACAGGGGACACTGAAGCTTTCTTT	CASRQTGDTEAFF
TRBV29-1	-	TRBJ2-5	-	TGCAGCGTTCTCCGGGGGAGCCAAGAGACCCAGTACTTC	CSVLRGSQETQYF
TRBV29-1	-	TRBJ1-2	-	TGCAGCGTTGAAATACTGGGGGCTAACTATGGCTACACCTTC	CSVEILGANYGYTF
TRBV3-1/TRBV3-2	few	TRBJ2-1	-	TGTGCCAGCAGCCAAGATTACCTTGAGCAGTTCTTC	CASSQDYLEQFF
TRBV5-1	-	TRBJ2-4	-	TGCGCCAGCAGCGAGGGTTGGGGTGTTGACATTCAGTACTTC	CASSEGWGVDIQYF
TRBV7-2	-	TRBJ2-1	-	TGTGCCAGCAGCTTGGGATCTAATAATGAGCAGTTCTTC	CASSLGSNNEQFF
TRBV19	-	TRBJ1-1	-	TGTGCCAGTAGGACTCTCGAGGGGCACACTGAAGCTTTCTTT	CASRTLEGHTEAFF
TRBV20-1	-	TRBJ1-1	-	TGCAGTGCTAGCAACACTGAAGCTTTCTTT	CSASNTEAFF
TRBV27	-	TRBJ1-5	TRBD1	TGTGCCAGCAGGACAGGGACGGGGCAGCCCCAGCATTTT	CASRTGTGQPQHF
TRBV20-1	-	TRBJ1-2	-	TGCAGTGCTAGTGATTCCGGGGGCTATGGCTACACCTTC	CSASDSGGYGYTF
TRBV4-1	-	TRBJ1-2	TRBD1	TGCGCCAGCAGCCCCCGACAGGGGCACTATGGCTACACCTTC	CASSPRQGHYGYTF
TRBV5-1	-	TRBJ1-1	-	TGCGCCAGCAGCGTCGGGTCGGGGACCACTGAAGCTTTCTTT	CASSVGSGTTEAFF
TRBV6-2/TRBV6-3	-	TRBJ1-5	-	TGTGCCAGCAGTTACATCATGGGGGGCGCGAGCAATCAGCCCCAGCATTTT	CASSYIMGGASNQPQHF
TRBV14	-	TRBJ2-2	TRBD1	TGTGCCAGCAGCCTTAGTGATAGGGACAGGAGATACACCGGGGAGCTGTTTTTT	CASSLSDRDRRYTGELFF
TRBV6-5	once	TRBJ2-1	-	TGTGCCACATGGGACTGGGGAAGCAATGAGCAGTTCTTC	CATWDWGSNEQFF
TRBV20-1	once	TRBJ2-1	TRBD2	TGCAGTGCTAGTCCCCCCAGGGGACTAGTTATATTTGAGCAGTTCTTC	CSASPPRGLVIFEQFF
TRBV7-6	-	TRBJ1-5	-	TGTGCCAGCAGTTCCTCTCCACCGCACGGTAGCAATCAGCCCCAGCATTTT	CASSSSPPHGSNQPQHF
TRBV24-1	-	TRBJ1-2	-	TGTGCCACCTTTGGGTCTTACGGCTACACCTTC	CATFGSYGYTF
TRBV5-5	-	TRBJ1-2	-	TGTGCCAGCAGCTTGGGTGGCTATGGCTACACCTTC	CASSLGGYGYTF
TRBV7-9	-	TRBJ2-3	-	TGTGCCAGCAGCCTGACTGCCACAGATACGCAGTATTTT	CASSLTATDTQYF
TRBV19	-	TRBJ2-1	TRBD2	TGTGCCAGTAGTATAGGAGGGGGGACTAGCGGGGCCAACAATGAGCAGTTCTTC	CASSIGGGTSGANNEQFF
TRBV5-1	-	TRBJ1-2	TRBD1	TGCGCCAGCAGCTGGGGACAGGGGCTTTCTGGCTACACCTTC	CASSWGQGLSGYTF
TRBV18	-	TRBJ2-5	-	TGTGCCAGCTCTACACAGGGTATAGAGACCCAGTACTTC	CASSTQGIETQYF
TRBV9	-	TRBJ1-6	-	TGTGCCAGCAGCGTAGGAGGGGTTCCCTATAATTCACCCCTCCACTTT	CASSVGGVPYNSPLHF
TRBV5-8	-	TRBJ1-6	-	TGTGCCAGCAGCCCCTGGGGGGCGGGGTCACCCCTCCACTTT	CASSPWGAGSPLHF
TRBV18	-	TRBJ2-3	TRBD2	TGTGCCAGCTCCGGACTAGCGGGTTTTCAAGATACGCAGTATTTT	CASSGLAGFQDTQYF
TRBV6-5	-	TRBJ2-6	-	TGTGCCAGCAGTTACGGGGGGACTGGGGCCAACGTCCTGACTTTC	CASSYGGTGANVLTF
TRBV18	-	TRBJ1-4	-	TGTGCCAGCTCCTGGAGAGGGGACGATGAAAAACTGTTTTTT	CASSWRGDDEKLFF
TRBV28	-	TRBJ1-5	-	TGTGCCAGCAGTTTTGGGGACCGGGCCGGGGATCAGCCCCAGCATTTT	CASSFGDRAGDQPQHF
TRBV4-1	-	TRBJ2-1	TRBD2	TGCGCCAGCACCGCCGGACTAGCGGGGGGTAATGAGCAGTTCTTC	CASTAGLAGGNEQFF
TRBV4-1	-	TRBJ1-2	-	TGCGCCAGCAGCCAAGATATTAGAGTTTATGGCTACACCTTC	CASSQDIRVYGYTF
TRBV7-2	-	TRBJ1-2	-	TGTGCCAGCAGCTTAGTTGCAGGGATGGATGGCTACACCTTC	CASSLVAGMDGYTF
TRBV7-2	-	TRBJ2-7	-	TGTGCCAGCAGCTTTTACCCCCCGGGACCCCCCTACGAGCAGTACTTC	CASSFYPPGPPYEQYF
TRBV4-3	-	TRBJ1-3	-	TGCGCCAGCAGCAAAGAGGGTACGGGGAAGTGGAACACCATATATTTT	CASSKEGTGKWNTIYF
TRBV19	-	TRBJ1-1	-	TGTGCCAGTAGTAAGGACAGTTGGCGGAGCCTCGAAGCTTTCTTT	CASSKDSWRSLEAFF
TRBV6-5	few	TRBJ1-3	-	TGTGCCAGCAGGGGAGGGATCTCTGGAAACACCATATATTTT	CASRGGISGNTIYF
TRBV29-1	once	TRBJ1-1	-	TGCAGCATAGTACTCCTGGGAACGTTGAACACTGAAGCTTTCTTT	CSIVLLGTLNTEAFF
TRBV27	-	TRBJ2-2	-	TGTGCCAGCAGTTTCCAGCACCCCGGGGAGCTGTTTTTT	CASSFQHPGELFF
TRBV6-5	-	TRBJ2-3	TRBD1	TGTGCCAGCAACCAACAGGGGGCAAAGGGGAATGCGCAGTATTTT	CASNQQGAKGNAQYF
TRBV12-3/TRBV12-4	once	TRBJ2-7	-	TGTGCCAGCAGTTTAAGGAGCTACGAGCAGTACTTC	CASSLRSYEQYF
TRBV7-9	once	TRBJ2-5	TRBD1	TGTGCCAGCAGCAGGACAGGGAAAGAGACCCAGTACTTC	CASSRTGKETQYF